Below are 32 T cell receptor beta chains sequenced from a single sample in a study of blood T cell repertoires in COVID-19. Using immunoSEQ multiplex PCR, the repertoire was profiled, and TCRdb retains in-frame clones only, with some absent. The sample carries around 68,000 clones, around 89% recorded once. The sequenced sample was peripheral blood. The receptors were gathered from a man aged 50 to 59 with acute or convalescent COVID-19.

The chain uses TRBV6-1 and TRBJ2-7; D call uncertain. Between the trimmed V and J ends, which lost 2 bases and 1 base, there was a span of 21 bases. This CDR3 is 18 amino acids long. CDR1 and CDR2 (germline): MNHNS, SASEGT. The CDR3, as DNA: TGTGCCAGCAGTGAAATCTCGTTCGCGGTAACCGGGTCCTACGAGCAGTACGTC. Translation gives CASSEISFAVTGSYEQYV.

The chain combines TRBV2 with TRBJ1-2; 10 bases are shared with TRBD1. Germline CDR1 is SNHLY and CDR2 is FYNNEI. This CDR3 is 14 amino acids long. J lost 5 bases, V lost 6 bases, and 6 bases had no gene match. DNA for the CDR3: TGTGCCAGCAGCCGACAGGGGGCGGAGTATGGCTACACCTTC. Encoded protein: CASSRQGAEYGYTF.

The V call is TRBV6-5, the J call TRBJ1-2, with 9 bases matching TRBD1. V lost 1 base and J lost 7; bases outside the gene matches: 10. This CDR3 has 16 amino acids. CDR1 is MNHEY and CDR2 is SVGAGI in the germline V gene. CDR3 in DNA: TGTGCCAGCAGTTACTACGACCCGGGACAGGGTTTTGGCTACACCTTC. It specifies CASSYYDPGQGFGYTF.

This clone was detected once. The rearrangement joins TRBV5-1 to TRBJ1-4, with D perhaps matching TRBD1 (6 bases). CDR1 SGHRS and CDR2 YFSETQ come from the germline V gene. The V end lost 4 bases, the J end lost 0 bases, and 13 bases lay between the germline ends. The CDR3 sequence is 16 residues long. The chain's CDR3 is CASSGQDRTTNEKLFF. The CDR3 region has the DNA TGCGCCAGCAGCGGCCAGGACAGAACAACTAATGAAAAACTGTTTTTT.

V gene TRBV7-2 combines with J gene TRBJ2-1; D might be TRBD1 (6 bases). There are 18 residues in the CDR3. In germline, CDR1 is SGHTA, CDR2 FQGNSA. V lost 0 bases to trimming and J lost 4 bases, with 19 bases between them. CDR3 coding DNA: TGTGCCAGCAGCTTAGCGGGGGCGGTTGGAGTCGGGTACAATGAGCAGTTCTTC. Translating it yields CASSLAGAVGVGYNEQFF.

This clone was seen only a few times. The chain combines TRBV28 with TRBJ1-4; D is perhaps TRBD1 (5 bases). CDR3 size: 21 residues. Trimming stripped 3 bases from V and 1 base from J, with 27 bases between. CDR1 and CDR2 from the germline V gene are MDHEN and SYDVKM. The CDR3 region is CASSFFGDGGFMPGTNEKLFF. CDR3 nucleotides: TGTGCCAGCAGTTTCTTTGGGGACGGGGGTTTTATGCCGGGAACTAATGAAAAACTGTTTTTT. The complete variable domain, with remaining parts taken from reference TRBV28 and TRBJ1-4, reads DVKVTQSSRYLVKRTGEKVFLECVQDMDHENMFWYRQDPGLGLRLIYFSYDVKMKEKGDIPEGYSVSREKKERFSLILESASTNQTSMYLCASSFFGDGGFMPGTNEKLFFGSGTQLSVL.

CDR3 in amino acids: CASSRDWGLGNTEAFF. The CDR3 bases are TGTGCCAGCAGCAGAGATTGGGGCCTGGGGAACACTGAAGCTTTCTTT. The V gene is TRBV11-2, the J gene TRBJ1-1; TRBD1 might be the D (5 bases). Germline values: CDR1 SGHAT, CDR2 FQNNGV. The V and J ends lost 5 bases and 1 base respectively, with 17 bases between them. The CDR3 consists of 16 residues.

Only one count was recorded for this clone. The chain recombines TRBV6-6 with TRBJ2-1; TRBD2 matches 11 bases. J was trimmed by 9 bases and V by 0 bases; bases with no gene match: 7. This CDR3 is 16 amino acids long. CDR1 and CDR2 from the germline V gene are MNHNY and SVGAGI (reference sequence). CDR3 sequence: CASSYSLAGGRGEQFF. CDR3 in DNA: TGTGCCAGCAGTTACTCCCTAGCGGGAGGCCGGGGTGAGCAGTTCTTC.

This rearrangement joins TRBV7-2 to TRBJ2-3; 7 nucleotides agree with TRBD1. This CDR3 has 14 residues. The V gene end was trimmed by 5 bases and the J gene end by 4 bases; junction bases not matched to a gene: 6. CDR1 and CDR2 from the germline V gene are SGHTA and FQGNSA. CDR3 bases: TGTGCCAGCAGCGCCCAGGGGGTCCCAGATACGCAGTATTTT. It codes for CASSAQGVPDTQYF.

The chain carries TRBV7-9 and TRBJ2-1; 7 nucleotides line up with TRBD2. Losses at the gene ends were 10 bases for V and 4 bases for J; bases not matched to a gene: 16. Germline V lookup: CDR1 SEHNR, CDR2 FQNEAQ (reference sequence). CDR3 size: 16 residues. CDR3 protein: CATYPRAGDGYNEQFF. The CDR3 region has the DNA TGTGCCACCTACCCCCGGGCGGGAGATGGATACAATGAGCAGTTCTTC.

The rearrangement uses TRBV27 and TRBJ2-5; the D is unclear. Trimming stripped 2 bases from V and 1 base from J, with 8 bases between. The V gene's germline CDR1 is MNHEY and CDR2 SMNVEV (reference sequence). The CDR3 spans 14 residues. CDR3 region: CASSLMGPQETQYF. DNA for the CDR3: TGTGCCAGCAGTTTAATGGGCCCCCAAGAGACCCAGTACTTC.

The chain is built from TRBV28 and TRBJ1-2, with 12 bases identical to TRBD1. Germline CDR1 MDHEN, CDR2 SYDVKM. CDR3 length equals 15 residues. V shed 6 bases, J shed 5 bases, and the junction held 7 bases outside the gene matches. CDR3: CASSPGQGAIYGYTF. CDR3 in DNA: TGTGCCAGCAGCCCGGGACAGGGGGCTATATATGGCTACACCTTC.

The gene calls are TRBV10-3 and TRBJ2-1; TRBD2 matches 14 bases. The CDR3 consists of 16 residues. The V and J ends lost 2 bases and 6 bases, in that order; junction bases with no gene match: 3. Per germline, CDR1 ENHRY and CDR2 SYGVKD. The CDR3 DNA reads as TGTGCCATCAGTGAGGGGACTAGCGGGAGTCTCAATGAGCAGTTCTTC. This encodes CAISEGTSGSLNEQFF.

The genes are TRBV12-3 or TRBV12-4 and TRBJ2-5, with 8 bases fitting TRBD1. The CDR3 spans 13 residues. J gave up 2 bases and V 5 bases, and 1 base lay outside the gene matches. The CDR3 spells CASSRDRQETQYF. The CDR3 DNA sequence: TGTGCCAGCAGTCGGGACAGGCAAGAGACCCAGTACTTC.

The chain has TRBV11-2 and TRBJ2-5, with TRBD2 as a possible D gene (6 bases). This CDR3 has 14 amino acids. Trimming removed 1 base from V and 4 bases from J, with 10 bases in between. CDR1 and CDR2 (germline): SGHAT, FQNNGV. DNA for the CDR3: TGTGCCAGCAGCTTAGTGGCGGGGCCAGAGACCCAGTACTTC. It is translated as CASSLVAGPETQYF.

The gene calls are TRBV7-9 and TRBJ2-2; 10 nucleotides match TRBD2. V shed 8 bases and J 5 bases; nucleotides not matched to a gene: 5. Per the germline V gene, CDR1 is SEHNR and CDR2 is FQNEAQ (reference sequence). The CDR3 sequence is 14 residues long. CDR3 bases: TGTGCCAGCCAGCGGGAGGGCGGGACCGGGGAGCTGTTTTTT. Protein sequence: CASQREGGTGELFF.

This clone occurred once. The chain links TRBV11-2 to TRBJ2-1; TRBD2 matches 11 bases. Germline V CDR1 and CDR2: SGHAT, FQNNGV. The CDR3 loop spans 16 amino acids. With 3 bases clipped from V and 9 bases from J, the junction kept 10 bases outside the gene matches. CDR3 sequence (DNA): TGTGCCAGCAGCTTCGGTAGCGGGAGGGCCCGGGGTGAGCAGTTCTTC. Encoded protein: CASSFGSGRARGEQFF. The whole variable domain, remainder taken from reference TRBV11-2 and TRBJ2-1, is EAGVAQSPRYKIIEKRQSVAFWCNPISGHATLYWYQQILGQGPKLLIQFQNNGVVDDSQLPKDRFSAERLKGVDSTLKIQPAKLEDSAVYLCASSFGSGRARGEQFFGPGTRLTVL.

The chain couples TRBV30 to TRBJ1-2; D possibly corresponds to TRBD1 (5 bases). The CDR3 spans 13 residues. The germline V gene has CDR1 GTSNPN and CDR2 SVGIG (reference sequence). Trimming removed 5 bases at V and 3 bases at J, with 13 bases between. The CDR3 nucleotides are TGTGCCTGGGGGTATGGGGGGGACTATGGCTACACCTTC. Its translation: CAWGYGGDYGYTF.

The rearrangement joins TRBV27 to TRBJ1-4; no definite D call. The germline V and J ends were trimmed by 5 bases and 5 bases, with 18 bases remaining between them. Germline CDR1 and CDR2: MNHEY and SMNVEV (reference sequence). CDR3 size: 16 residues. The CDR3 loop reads CASSRHRRDPNEKLFF. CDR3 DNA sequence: TGTGCCAGCAGTCGCCACCGGAGGGATCCGAATGAAAAACTGTTTTTT.

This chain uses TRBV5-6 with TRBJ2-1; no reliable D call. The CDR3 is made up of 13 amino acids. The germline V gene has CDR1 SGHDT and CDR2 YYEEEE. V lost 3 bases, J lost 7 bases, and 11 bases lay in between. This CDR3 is CASSSNLVNEQFF. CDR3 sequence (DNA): TGTGCCAGCAGCTCTAACTTGGTGAATGAGCAGTTCTTC.

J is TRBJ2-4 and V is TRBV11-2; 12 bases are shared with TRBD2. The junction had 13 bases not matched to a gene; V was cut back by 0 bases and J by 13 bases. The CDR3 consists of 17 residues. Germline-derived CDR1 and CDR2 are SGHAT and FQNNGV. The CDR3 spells CASSLDPLRLAGEGQYF. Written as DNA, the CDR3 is TGTGCCAGCAGCTTAGATCCTCTGAGACTAGCGGGAGAAGGACAGTACTTC.

This chain's CDR3 is CASSYSGTVNTEAFF. The CDR3 coding sequence is TGTGCCAGCAGTTACTCCGGGACAGTGAACACTGAAGCTTTCTTT. The chain is built from TRBV6-5 and TRBJ1-1; 7 nucleotides match TRBD1. Germline lookup yields CDR1 MNHEY and CDR2 SVGAGI. The CDR3 has 15 residues. V lost 0 bases and J lost 0; bases outside the gene matches: 1.

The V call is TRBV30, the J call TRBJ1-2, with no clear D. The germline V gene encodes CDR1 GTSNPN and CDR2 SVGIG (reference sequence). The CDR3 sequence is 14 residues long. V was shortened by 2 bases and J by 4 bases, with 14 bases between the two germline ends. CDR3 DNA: TGTGCCTGGAGTTACGGCCGCAGCGGCTATGGCTACACCTTC. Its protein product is CAWSYGRSGYGYTF.

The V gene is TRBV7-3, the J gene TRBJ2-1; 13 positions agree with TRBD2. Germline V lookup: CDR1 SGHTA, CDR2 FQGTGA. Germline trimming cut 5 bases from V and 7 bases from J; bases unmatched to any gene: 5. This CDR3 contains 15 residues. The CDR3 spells CASSRGTSGKNEQFF. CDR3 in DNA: TGTGCCAGCAGCCGAGGGACTAGCGGGAAGAATGAGCAGTTCTTC. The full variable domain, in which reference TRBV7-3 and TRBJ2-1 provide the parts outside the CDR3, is GAGVSQTPSNKVTEKGKYVELRCDPISGHTALYWYRQSLGQGPEFLIYFQGTGAADDSGLPNDRFFAVRPEGSVSTLKIQRTERGDSAVYLCASSRGTSGKNEQFFGPGTRLTVL.

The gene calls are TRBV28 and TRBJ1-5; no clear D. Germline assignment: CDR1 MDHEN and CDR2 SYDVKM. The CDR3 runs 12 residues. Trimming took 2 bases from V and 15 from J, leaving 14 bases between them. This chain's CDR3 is CASSLATRDWHF. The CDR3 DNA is TGTGCCAGCAGTTTAGCAACCCGGGATTGGCATTTT. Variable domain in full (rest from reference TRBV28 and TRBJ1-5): DVKVTQSSRYLVKRTGEKVFLECVQDMDHENMFWYRQDPGLGLRLIYFSYDVKMKEKGDIPEGYSVSREKKERFSLILESASTNQTSMYLCASSLATRDWHFGDGTRLSIL.

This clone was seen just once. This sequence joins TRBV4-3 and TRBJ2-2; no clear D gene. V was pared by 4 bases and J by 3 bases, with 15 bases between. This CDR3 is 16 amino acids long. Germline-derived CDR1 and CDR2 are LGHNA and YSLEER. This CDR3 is CASSPSHGPYTGELFF. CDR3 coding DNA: TGCGCCAGCAGCCCCTCCCACGGTCCTTACACCGGGGAGCTGTTTTTT.

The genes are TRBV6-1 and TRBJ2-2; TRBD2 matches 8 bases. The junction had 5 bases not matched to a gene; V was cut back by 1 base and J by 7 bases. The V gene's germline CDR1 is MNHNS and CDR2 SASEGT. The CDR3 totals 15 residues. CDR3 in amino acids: CASSEVSGRGGELFF. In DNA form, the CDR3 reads TGTGCCAGCAGTGAAGTGAGCGGGAGAGGCGGGGAGCTGTTTTTT.

The CDR3 protein is CASSQADRIRQFF. CDR3 nucleotides: TGTGCCAGCAGCCAAGCCGACAGGATTAGGCAGTTCTTC. The chain joins TRBV3-1 (or the pseudogene TRBV3-2) to TRBJ2-1; weak D call: TRBD1 (6 bases). The CDR3 consists of 13 residues. Per the germline V gene, CDR1 is LGHDT and CDR2 is YNNKEL (reference sequence). Between the trimmed V and J ends, which lost 1 base and 12 bases, there was a span of 13 bases.

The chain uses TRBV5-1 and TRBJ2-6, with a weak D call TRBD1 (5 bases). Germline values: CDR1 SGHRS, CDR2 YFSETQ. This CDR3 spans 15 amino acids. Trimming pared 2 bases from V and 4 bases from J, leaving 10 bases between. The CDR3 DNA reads TGCGCCAGCAGCTTCCAGGGCTCCGGGGCCAACGTCCTGACTTTC. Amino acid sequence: CASSFQGSGANVLTF.

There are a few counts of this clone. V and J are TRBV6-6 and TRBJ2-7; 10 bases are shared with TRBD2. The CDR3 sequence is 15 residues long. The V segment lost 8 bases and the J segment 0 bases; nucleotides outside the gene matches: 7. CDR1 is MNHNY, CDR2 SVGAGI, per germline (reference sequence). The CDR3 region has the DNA TGTGCCAGCCGGGAAGCGGGAGGGAGCTCCTACGAGCAGTACTTC. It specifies CASREAGGSSYEQYF.

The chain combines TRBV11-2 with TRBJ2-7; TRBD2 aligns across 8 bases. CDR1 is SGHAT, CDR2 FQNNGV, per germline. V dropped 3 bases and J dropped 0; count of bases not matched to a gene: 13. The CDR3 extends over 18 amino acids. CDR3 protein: CASSFGLADMSYSYEQYF. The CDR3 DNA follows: TGTGCCAGCAGCTTCGGACTAGCCGACATGTCCTACTCCTACGAGCAGTACTTC.

The DNA of the CDR3 is TGTGCCAGCAGCTTCACCCCAGGAGGGGCTTATAATTCACCCCTCCACTTT. Protein sequence: CASSFTPGGAYNSPLHF. The J gene is TRBJ1-6, the V gene TRBV7-9, with TRBD1 as a possible D gene (5 bases). The CDR3 has 17 residues. Per the germline V gene, CDR1 is SEHNR and CDR2 is FQNEAQ (reference sequence). V gave up 3 bases and J gave up 4 bases, with 16 bases separating them.